The clone carrying this T cell receptor (beta chain) occurred once. These data come from a study of shared clonotypes between healthy human individuals. Assay used: immunoSEQ multiplex PCR; TCRdb lists only in-frame clones, some missing. Among nearly 1,000,000 clones listed, approximately 80% were seen once. The CDR3 runs to 19 residues. Germline lookup yields CDR1 LNHDA and CDR2 SQIVND (reference sequence). The V gene end was trimmed by 6 bases and the J gene end by 0 bases; junction bases not matched to a gene: 14. Sample: memory CD4+ T cells sorted from blood. This sample's subset: CD45RA-negative fraction. This clonotype originated in a man aged 18 to 29 in good health. The J gene is TRBJ2-1, the V gene TRBV19, with 10 positions matching TRBD1. CDR3 DNA sequence: TGTGCCAGTAGCCGAGGGGGGACAGGGGTCTCCAGCTCCTACAATGAGCAGTTCTTC. Its translation: CASSRGGTGVSSSYNEQFF.